Presented here are 29 T cell receptor beta chains from one specimen sequenced in a study of blood T cell repertoires in COVID-19 (dated by TCRdb to between 2020 and 2021). Library prep was done by the immunoSEQ multiplex PCR assay. TCRdb carries this immuneACCESS record with in-frame sequences only. Its versions omit some clonotypes, under half of them owing to an unresolved V gene in the studies checked, with the rest unexplained. Recorded for this sample are about 300,000 clones; over 80% of them occurred a single time. The ten largest clonotypes hold about 1.6% of the sample. The sequenced material came from peripheral blood. Every receptor here comes from a woman aged 40 to 50 who had recovered from COVID-19.

V is TRBV14 and J is TRBJ1-6; D is unclear. CDR3 length equals 17 residues. Trimming took off 0 bases at V and 0 bases at J, with 9 bases between the two ends. Looked up from germline, CDR1 is SGHDN and CDR2 is FVKESK. As DNA, the CDR3 is TGTGCCAGCAGCCAAGACGGGGTCCACTCCTATAATTCACCCCTCCACTTT. The encoded protein is CASSQDGVHSYNSPLHF. Full variable domain (missing parts from reference TRBV14 and TRBJ1-6): EAGVTQFPSHSVIEKGQTVTLRCDPISGHDNLYWYRRVMGKEIKFLLHFVKESKQDESGMPNNRFLAERTGGTYSTLKVQPAELEDSGVYFCASSQDGVHSYNSPLHFGNGTRLTVT.

The V and J genes are TRBV10-2 and TRBJ1-2; 9 bases match TRBD1. Germline CDR1 reads WSHSY; CDR2 reads SAAADI. With 6 bases clipped from V and 4 bases from J, the junction kept 6 bases outside the gene matches. The CDR3 spans 14 residues. CDR3 sequence: CASRHPQGAYGYTF. CDR3 bases: TGCGCCAGCAGACACCCACAGGGGGCCTATGGCTACACCTTC.

The rearrangement joins TRBV4-1 to TRBJ1-1, with 8 bases lining up with TRBD1. Looked up from germline, CDR1 is MGHRA and CDR2 is YSYEKL. The CDR3 is 15 amino acids. The trim removed 2 bases at V and 5 bases at J, leaving 7 bases unmatched. The CDR3 protein is CASSQHGQGVTEAFF. The CDR3 DNA is TGCGCCAGCAGCCAACATGGACAGGGTGTTACTGAAGCTTTCTTT.

V usage is TRBV7-9 and J usage is TRBJ2-1; 7 bases map to TRBD1. The CDR3 is made up of 15 amino acids. With 3 bases clipped from V and 1 base from J, the junction kept 3 bases outside the gene matches. Looked up from germline, CDR1 is SEHNR and CDR2 is FQNEAQ (reference sequence). The CDR3 coding sequence is TGTGCCAGCAGCTTGCCAGGGGGATCCTACAATGAGCAGTTCTTC. Protein: CASSLPGGSYNEQFF.

The chain carries TRBV13 and TRBJ2-7; 8 bases are shared with TRBD1. Germline loops: CDR1 PRHDT, CDR2 FYEKMQ (reference sequence). This CDR3 comprises 15 residues. The V and J ends lost 2 bases and 7 bases, in that order; junction bases with no gene match: 10. CDR3 sequence (DNA): TGTGCCAGCAGCTTATATGGCAGGGGGCCGGGTGAGCAGTACTTC. Its translation: CASSLYGRGPGEQYF.

The sample holds one count of this clone. This chain joins TRBV2 and TRBJ2-2, with D unclear. The CDR3 extends over 15 amino acids. Germline CDR1 is SNHLY and CDR2 is FYNNEI. V was cut by 2 bases and J by 0 bases, with 7 bases left in between. This CDR3 reads CASSERQANTGELFF. DNA for the CDR3: TGTGCCAGCAGTGAAAGGCAGGCGAACACCGGGGAGCTGTTTTTT.

V gene TRBV7-2 combines with J gene TRBJ2-7; D not certain. CDR3 length equals 13 residues. V was cut by 2 bases and J by 3 bases, with 8 bases left in between. Germline V gives CDR1 SGHTA, CDR2 FQGNSA. The CDR3 sequence: CASSLFPNYEQYF. CDR3 sequence (DNA): TGTGCCAGCAGCTTATTCCCAAACTACGAGCAGTACTTC.

J is TRBJ1-3 and V is TRBV21-1; no check of the table's D call, TRBD1, against the DNA was made. TRBV21-1 represents a pseudogene. This CDR3 comprises 17 residues. The CDR3: CASSKEDRAYSGNTIYF. The CDR3, as DNA: TGTGCCAGCAGCAAAGAGGACAGGGCCTACTCTGGAAACACCATATATTTT.

This chain connects TRBV6-5 to TRBJ1-1, with D tentatively TRBD1 (6 bases). Trimming cost V 0 bases and J 3 bases, with 14 bases left between them. The CDR3 length is 16 residues. From germline, CDR1 is MNHEY and CDR2 SVGAGI. The chain's CDR3 is CASSYSLLKGDTEAFF. The CDR3 DNA reads TGTGCCAGCAGTTACTCCCTTCTTAAGGGGGACACTGAAGCTTTCTTT.

The gene calls are TRBV7-2 and TRBJ2-2; TRBD2 matches 7 bases. Germline-derived CDR1 and CDR2 are SGHTA and FQGNSA. Germline trimming cut 5 bases from V and 4 bases from J; bases unmatched to any gene: 7. The CDR3 totals 15 residues. CDR3 region: CASSPWGGITGELFF. The CDR3, as DNA: TGTGCCAGCAGCCCATGGGGGGGGATCACCGGGGAGCTGTTTTTT.

This chain joins TRBV5-6 and TRBJ2-7; a weak D match, TRBD2 (6 bases). Germline V gives CDR1 SGHDT, CDR2 YYEEEE. Trimming took off 0 bases at V and 1 base at J, with 8 bases between the two ends. This CDR3 comprises 14 residues. CDR3 sequence (DNA): TGTGCCAGCAGCTTGGGCGGGGAGTCCTACGAGCAGTACTTC. Amino acids: CASSLGGESYEQYF.

This clone was seen just once. The chain recombines TRBV5-1 with TRBJ2-1, with a possible D match to TRBD1 (5 bases). V gave up 2 bases and J gave up 6 bases, with 12 bases separating them. Germline V lookup: CDR1 SGHRS, CDR2 YFSETQ. The CDR3 consists of 14 residues. Written as DNA, the CDR3 is TGCGCCAGCAGCTTTCAGGGATCGGTCAATGAGCAGTTCTTC. Encoded protein: CASSFQGSVNEQFF.

The J gene is TRBJ1-1, the V gene TRBV11-2; 11 bases match TRBD1. CDR1 and CDR2 from the germline V gene are SGHAT and FQNNGV. The junction had 8 bases not matched to a gene; V was cut back by 1 base and J by 10 bases. The CDR3 covers 15 residues. The CDR3 region is CASSLGGTGGALAFF. CDR3 in DNA: TGTGCCAGCAGCTTAGGCGGGACAGGGGGTGCTTTAGCTTTCTTT.

The chain joins TRBV11-2 to TRBJ2-7, with D possibly TRBD1 on 6 matching bases. The CDR3 totals 16 residues. Deletions cut 5 bases from V and 2 bases from J, with 19 bases between. From germline, CDR1 is SGHAT and CDR2 FQNNGV. The CDR3 coding sequence is TGTGCCAGCAGCATCTACGAGGGTACAGGGCCCTACGAGCAGTACTTC. Amino acids: CASSIYEGTGPYEQYF.

The chain links TRBV13 to TRBJ1-2; 8 bases map to TRBD1. V dropped 0 bases and J dropped 2; count of bases not matched to a gene: 5. The germline gives CDR1 PRHDT, CDR2 FYEKMQ (reference sequence). The CDR3 has 16 amino acids. As DNA, the CDR3 is TGTGCCAGCAGCTTAGGATCCGACAGGGGAAACTATGGCTACACCTTC. It encodes CASSLGSDRGNYGYTF.

V gene TRBV18 combines with J gene TRBJ1-3; D is possibly TRBD1 (5 bases). CDR3 length: 17 amino acids. Trimming left V 3 bases short and J 1 base short, with 16 bases between. Germline CDR1 and CDR2: KGHSH and LQKENI. The CDR3 region is CASSPFLTADSGNTIYF. The CDR3 DNA reads TGTGCCAGCTCACCCTTTTTGACAGCCGATTCTGGAAACACCATATATTTT.

This chain uses TRBV11-3 with TRBJ2-1; 9 positions agree with TRBD1. The CDR3 loop spans 15 amino acids. Germline CDR1 and CDR2: SGHNT and YENEEA. The junction had 3 bases not matched to a gene; V was cut back by 3 bases and J by 3 bases. Here the CDR3 reads CASSFGQGRYNEQFF. In DNA, the CDR3 is TGTGCCAGCAGCTTCGGACAGGGGCGCTACAATGAGCAGTTCTTC.

In its sample, this clone was seen a few times. This sequence joins TRBV9 and TRBJ2-5; D perhaps matches TRBD1 (6 bases). The CDR3 runs 15 residues. Germline loops: CDR1 SGDLS, CDR2 YYNGEE. The V end was cut by 3 bases, the J end by 5 bases, with 17 bases between. This chain's CDR3 is CASSGGQGQGETQYF. CDR3 sequence (DNA): TGTGCCAGCAGCGGAGGCCAGGGTCAGGGGGAGACCCAGTACTTC. Full variable domain (rest looked up from reference TRBV9 and TRBJ2-5): DSGVTQTPKHLITATGQRVTLRCSPRSGDLSVYWYQQSLDQGLQFLIQYYNGEERAKGNILERFSAQQFPDLHSELNLSSLELGDSALYFCASSGGQGQGETQYFGPGTRLLVL.

V usage is TRBV5-1 and J usage is TRBJ2-4; D might be TRBD2 (5 bases). The CDR3 consists of 18 residues. CDR1 is SGHRS and CDR2 is YFSETQ in the germline V gene. Trimming left V 4 bases short and J 0 bases short, with 20 bases between. As DNA, the CDR3 is TGCGCCAGCAGCCCCGGACTCATCCGTGGGGTAGCCAAAAACATTCAGTACTTC. Translating it yields CASSPGLIRGVAKNIQYF.

This rearrangement joins TRBV30 to TRBJ2-5, with no clear D. Trimming removed 4 bases from V and 2 bases from J, with 14 bases in between. CDR1 and CDR2 from the germline V gene are GTSNPN and SVGIG (reference sequence). The CDR3 totals 14 residues. The CDR3 here is CAWIPAVTQETQYF. Written as DNA, the CDR3 is TGTGCCTGGATTCCCGCCGTCACTCAAGAGACCCAGTACTTC.

The CDR3 sequence: CASSVLTENTEAFF. In DNA form, the CDR3 reads TGCGCCAGCAGCGTTCTGACTGAGAACACTGAAGCTTTCTTT. The J gene is TRBJ1-1, the V gene TRBV5-1, with D hard to call. This CDR3 is built from 14 residues. Deletions cut 4 bases from V and 1 base from J, with 11 bases between. Germline values: CDR1 SGHRS, CDR2 YFSETQ.

This clone was seen a single time. Other DNA sequences from this sample encode an identical CDR3 as well. The chain has TRBV28 and TRBJ2-3; possibly TRBD2 for D (7 bases). Germline CDR1 reads MDHEN; CDR2 reads SYDVKM. Trimming stripped 1 base from V and 3 bases from J, with 11 bases between. The CDR3 loop spans 15 amino acids. The CDR3 DNA reads as TGTGCCAGCAGTTTATTGAGGGGGGGGACAGATACGCAGTATTTT. It translates to CASSLLRGGTDTQYF.

The rearrangement links TRBV6-2 or TRBV6-3 to TRBJ2-3; no clear D gene. Trimming left V 5 bases short and J 3 bases short, with 12 bases between. The CDR3 covers 14 residues. Per the germline V gene, CDR1 is MNHEY and CDR2 is SVGEGT. The CDR3 DNA reads TGTGCCAGCAGTCACTATGAGCTAACAGATACGCAGTATTTT. Its translation: CASSHYELTDTQYF.

V gene TRBV6-4 combines with J gene TRBJ1-2; D unresolved. Trimming left V 4 bases short and J 2 bases short, with 11 bases between. The length of the CDR3 is 14 residues. Germline values: CDR1 MRHNA, CDR2 SNTAGT. The CDR3 here is CASSGSRRNYGYTF. CDR3 nucleotide sequence: TGTGCCAGCAGTGGGAGCCGACGAAACTATGGCTACACCTTC.

This chain joins TRBV5-6 and TRBJ1-1; D is undetermined. Germline lookup yields CDR1 SGHDT and CDR2 YYEEEE. The CDR3 is 14 amino acids. Deletions cut 0 bases from V and 0 bases from J, with 6 bases between. CDR3 nucleotides: TGTGCCAGCAGCTTGGATGGCTTGAACACTGAAGCTTTCTTT. As protein: CASSLDGLNTEAFF. The variable domain in full, with the rest retrieved from reference TRBV5-6 and TRBJ1-1, is DAGVTQSPTHLIKTRGQQVTLRCSPKSGHDTVSWYQQALGQGPQFIFQYYEEEERQRGNFPDRFSGHQFPNYSSELNVNALLLGDSALYLCASSLDGLNTEAFFGQGTRLTVV.

This rearrangement joins TRBV6-5 to TRBJ2-2; maybe TRBD1 (5 bases). This CDR3 comprises 16 residues. The germline V and J ends were trimmed by 0 bases and 2 bases, with 10 bases remaining between them. Germline CDR1 MNHEY, CDR2 SVGAGI. The CDR3 loop reads CASSYSGRVNTGELFF. CDR3 coding DNA: TGTGCCAGCAGTTACTCTGGCAGGGTTAACACCGGGGAGCTGTTTTTT.

The chain employs TRBV3-1 (or the pseudogene TRBV3-2) and TRBJ1-1, with D uncertain. The germline gives CDR1 LGHDT, CDR2 YNNKEL (reference sequence). The CDR3 has 12 residues. V lost 2 bases to trimming and J lost 2 bases, with 3 bases between them. The CDR3 reads CASSQTNTEAFF. The CDR3 DNA follows: TGTGCCAGCAGCCAAACAAACACTGAAGCTTTCTTT.

The CDR3 loop is CASSLTGSSYEQYF. Here the CDR3 DNA reads TGTGCCAGCAGTCTCACAGGGAGCTCCTACGAGCAGTACTTC. The chain links TRBV27 to TRBJ2-7, with D possibly TRBD1 on 6 matching bases. This CDR3 region has 14 residues. Trimming removed 5 bases from V and 0 bases from J, with 11 bases in between. Germline V lookup: CDR1 MNHEY, CDR2 SMNVEV (reference sequence).

The chain uses TRBV5-1 and TRBJ1-1, with 9 nucleotides matching TRBD1. Looked up from germline, CDR1 is SGHRS and CDR2 is YFSETQ. CDR3 length: 16 residues. Trimming took 2 bases from V and 1 from J; bases not matched to a gene: 6. This CDR3 is CASSLAGTGTNTEAFF. In DNA, the CDR3 is TGCGCCAGCAGCTTAGCTGGGACAGGGACGAACACTGAAGCTTTCTTT. Looking up the rest from reference TRBV5-1 and TRBJ1-1 gives the full variable domain: KAGVTQTPRYLIKTRGQQVTLSCSPISGHRSVSWYQQTPGQGLQFLFEYFSETQRNKGNFPGRFSGRQFSNSRSEMNVSTLELGDSALYLCASSLAGTGTNTEAFFGQGTRLTVV.